This T cell receptor (beta chain) comes out of a study of a mutant IDH1 vaccine in newly diagnosed glioma. Study context: Each patient was administered eight vaccinations, scheduled in weeks 1, 3, 5, 7, 11, 15, 19 and 23. Treated patients, averaging approximately 40 years, were around 62% male and about 40% female. Every participant had undergone radiotherapy, temozolomide, or both before, and most underwent both. Findings of the study overall: Pseudoprogression looked unconnected to shifts in top peripheral T cell clonotypes.

Generated by immunoSEQ multiplex PCR, the TCRdb table keeps only in-frame clones and is missing some. Of under 95,000 clones listed, more than 85% are singletons. Time point meaning: week 5, during vaccination. In every dose of vaccine, 300 ug of mutant IDH1 20-mer peptide was given alongside topical imiquimod. Comments on this clone: Its antigen is not known.

Source: PBMCs, taken from a glioma patient whose treatment included an IDH1 peptide vaccine. The receptor comes from a woman between 45 and 60 years old with glioma.

This chain's CDR3 is CASRTGKNEKLFF. CDR3 bases: TGTGCCTCCCGGACAGGAAAAAATGAAAAACTGTTTTTT. V gene TRBV27 combines with J gene TRBJ1-4; 7 positions match TRBD1. CDR1 is MNHEY and CDR2 is SMNVEV in the germline V gene (reference sequence). Trimming removed 11 bases from V and 5 bases from J; junction bases left unmatched: 8. The CDR3 has 13 amino acids.